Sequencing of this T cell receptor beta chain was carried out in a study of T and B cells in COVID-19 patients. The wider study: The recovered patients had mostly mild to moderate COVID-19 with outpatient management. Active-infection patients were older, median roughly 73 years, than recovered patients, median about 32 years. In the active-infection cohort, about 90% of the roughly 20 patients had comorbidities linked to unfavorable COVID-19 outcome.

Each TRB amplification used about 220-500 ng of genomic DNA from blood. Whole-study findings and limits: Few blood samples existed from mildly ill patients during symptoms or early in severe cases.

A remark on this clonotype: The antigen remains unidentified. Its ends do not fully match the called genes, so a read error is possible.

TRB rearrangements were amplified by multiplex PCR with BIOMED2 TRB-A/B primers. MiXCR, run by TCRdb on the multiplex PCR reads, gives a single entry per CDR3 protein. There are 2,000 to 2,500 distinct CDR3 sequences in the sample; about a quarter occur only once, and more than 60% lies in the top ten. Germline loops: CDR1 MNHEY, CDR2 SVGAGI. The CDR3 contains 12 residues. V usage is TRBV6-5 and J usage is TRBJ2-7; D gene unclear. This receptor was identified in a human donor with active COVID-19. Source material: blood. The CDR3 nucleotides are TGCGCCAGCAGTTCGTCATCCTACGAGCAGTACTTC. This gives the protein CASSSSSYEQYF.